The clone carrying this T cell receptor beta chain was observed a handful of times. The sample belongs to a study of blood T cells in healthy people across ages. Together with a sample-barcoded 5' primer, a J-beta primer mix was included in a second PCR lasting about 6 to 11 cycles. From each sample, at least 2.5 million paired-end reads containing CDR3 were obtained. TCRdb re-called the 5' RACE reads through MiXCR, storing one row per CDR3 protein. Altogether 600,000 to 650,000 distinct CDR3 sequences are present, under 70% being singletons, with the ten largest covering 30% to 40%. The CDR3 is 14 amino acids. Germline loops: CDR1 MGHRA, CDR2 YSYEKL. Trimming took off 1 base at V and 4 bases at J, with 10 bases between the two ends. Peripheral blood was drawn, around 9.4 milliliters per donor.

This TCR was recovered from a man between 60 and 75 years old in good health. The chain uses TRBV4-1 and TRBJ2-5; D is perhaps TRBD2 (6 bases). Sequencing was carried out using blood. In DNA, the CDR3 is TGCGCCAGCAGCCAAGGCCGCGGGGCAGAGACCCAGTACTTC. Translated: CASSQGRGAETQYF.